Listed here is a single TCR beta chain. The CDR3 has 11 amino acids. The germline CDR1 and CDR2 sequences are SGHAT and FQDESV (reference sequence). This sample stems from a study of tumor-infiltrating lymphocytes in oesophageal squamous cell carcinoma. MiXCR was run by TCRdb on the PCR reads, yielding one entry per CDR3 protein. The sample yields some 20,000 distinct CDR3 sequences, about 38% seen once. This receptor was obtained from a male donor with esophageal squamous cell carcinoma. The chain employs TRBV11-1 and TRBJ2-1, with unresolved D. TRBJ2-5 matches the DNA end more closely, so the J call is doubtful. The source material was normal esophageal tissue next to the tumor. CDR3 coding DNA: TGTGCCTGTGGGCTCCAAGAGACCCAGTACTTC. Its translation: CACGLQETQYF.